This is a list of T cell receptor beta chains from one sample in a study of a mutant IDH1 vaccine in newly diagnosed glioma. These receptors have no known antigen. The method was immunoSEQ multiplex PCR; TCRdb's version includes in-frame clones alone and lacks a portion of them. The repertoire consists of 60,000 to 85,000 clones, with 85% occurring once and the leading ten covering approximately 0.8%. The sample here was PBMCs, taken from a glioma patient whose treatment included an IDH1 peptide vaccine. The receptors were gathered from a woman aged 45-65 years with glioma. Each CDR3 is given with its conserved first and last residue. D genes are given only for firm matches. Not all rows give a size; the values are once, few, many and, for expanded clones, a class.

j_call: TRBJ2-5
v_call: TRBV7-7
clone_size: NA
d_call: NA
cdr3_aa: CASSQQSGTQETQYF
cdr3_nt: TGTGCTAGCAGCCAGCAAAGCGGTACTCAAGAGACCCAGTACTTC

j_call: TRBJ2-5
v_call: TRBV28
clone_size: NA
d_call: TRBD2
cdr3_aa: CASSSPGTTQETQYF
cdr3_nt: TGTGCCAGCAGTTCGCCCGGGACTACACAAGAGACCCAGTACTTC

j_call: TRBJ2-7
v_call: TRBV30
clone_size: NA
d_call: TRBD1
cdr3_aa: CAWSRPRQGAFEQYF
cdr3_nt: TGTGCCTGGAGCCGACCCAGGCAGGGGGCGTTCGAGCAGTACTTC

j_call: TRBJ2-7
v_call: TRBV19
clone_size: NA
d_call: TRBD1
cdr3_aa: CASLPRAGGSYEQYF
cdr3_nt: TGTGCCAGTCTCCCCCGGGCAGGGGGCTCCTACGAGCAGTACTTC

j_call: TRBJ1-2
v_call: TRBV19
clone_size: NA
d_call: NA
cdr3_aa: CASSIVGQGHGYTF
cdr3_nt: TGTGCCAGTAGTATAGTAGGGCAGGGGCATGGCTACACCTTC

j_call: TRBJ2-2
v_call: TRBV27
clone_size: NA
d_call: NA
cdr3_aa: CASSLSQGTGELFF
cdr3_nt: TGTGCCAGCAGTTTATCCCAGGGCACCGGGGAGCTGTTTTTT

j_call: TRBJ2-7
v_call: TRBV27
clone_size: NA
d_call: TRBD2
cdr3_aa: CASSPSLGGRYHEQYF
cdr3_nt: TGTGCCAGCAGTCCATCCCTGGGCGGGAGGTACCACGAGCAGTACTTC

j_call: TRBJ2-7
v_call: TRBV30
clone_size: NA
d_call: NA
cdr3_aa: CAWSAKVVHEQYF
cdr3_nt: TGTGCCTGGAGTGCGAAAGTTGTCCACGAGCAGTACTTC

j_call: TRBJ1-4
v_call: TRBV6-6
clone_size: NA
d_call: TRBD1
cdr3_aa: CASSPVTGGKLFF
cdr3_nt: TGTGCCAGCAGTCCCGTGACAGGGGGCAAACTGTTTTTT

j_call: TRBJ1-2
v_call: TRBV5-1
clone_size: NA
d_call: NA
cdr3_aa: CASSAEGPGGYTF
cdr3_nt: TGCGCCAGCAGCGCAGAAGGCCCGGGCGGCTACACCTTC

j_call: TRBJ1-6
v_call: TRBV7-8
clone_size: NA
d_call: TRBD1
cdr3_aa: CASSLDRGSSYNSPLHF
cdr3_nt: TGTGCCAGCAGCTTGGACAGGGGGAGCTCCTATAATTCACCCCTCCACTTT

j_call: TRBJ2-5
v_call: TRBV2
clone_size: NA
d_call: NA
cdr3_aa: CASKRQLQETQYF
cdr3_nt: TGTGCCAGCAAAAGGCAACTCCAAGAGACCCAGTACTTC

j_call: TRBJ1-1
v_call: TRBV30
clone_size: NA
d_call: NA
cdr3_aa: CAWSGEYNMNTEAFF
cdr3_nt: TGTGCCTGGAGTGGGGAATATAACATGAACACTGAAGCTTTCTTT

j_call: TRBJ2-5
v_call: TRBV7-9
clone_size: NA
d_call: NA
cdr3_aa: CASSLTRLEETQYF
cdr3_nt: TGTGCCAGCAGCCTTACGCGGTTGGAAGAGACCCAGTACTTC

j_call: TRBJ2-7
v_call: TRBV28
clone_size: NA
d_call: TRBD2
cdr3_aa: CASSRTSGSYEQYF
cdr3_nt: TGTGCCAGCAGTCGGACTAGCGGGAGCTACGAGCAGTACTTC

j_call: TRBJ1-2
v_call: TRBV11-2
clone_size: NA
d_call: TRBD1
cdr3_aa: CASSSRTGQGYTF
cdr3_nt: TGTGCCAGCAGCTCTCGGACAGGGCAAGGCTACACCTTC

j_call: TRBJ1-1
v_call: TRBV28
clone_size: NA
d_call: NA
cdr3_aa: CASTLDSQRNTEAFF
cdr3_nt: TGTGCCAGCACCTTGGACAGTCAAAGGAACACTGAAGCTTTCTTT

j_call: TRBJ2-7
v_call: TRBV7-2
clone_size: NA
d_call: NA
cdr3_aa: CASSLSPGQGALGQYF
cdr3_nt: TGTGCCAGCAGCCTCTCCCCGGGACAAGGGGCCTTAGGGCAGTACTTC

j_call: TRBJ2-7
v_call: TRBV7-8
clone_size: NA
d_call: NA
cdr3_aa: CASSPSSYEQYF
cdr3_nt: TGTGCCAGCAGCCCGAGCTCCTACGAGCAGTACTTC

j_call: TRBJ2-1
v_call: TRBV9
clone_size: NA
d_call: NA
cdr3_aa: CASGYSYNEQFF
cdr3_nt: TGTGCCAGCGGATACTCCTACAATGAGCAGTTCTTC

j_call: TRBJ2-1
v_call: TRBV19
clone_size: NA
d_call: TRBD2
cdr3_aa: CASSPGLAGGRGSYNEQFF
cdr3_nt: TGTGCCAGTAGTCCGGGACTAGCGGGAGGCCGGGGCTCCTACAATGAGCAGTTCTTC

j_call: TRBJ2-3
v_call: TRBV27
clone_size: NA
d_call: TRBD2
cdr3_aa: CASSLSSGRAMDTQYF
cdr3_nt: TGTGCCAGCAGTTTGTCCAGCGGGAGGGCAATGGATACGCAGTATTTT

j_call: TRBJ2-1
v_call: TRBV4-1
clone_size: NA
d_call: NA
cdr3_aa: CASSLEGNEQFF
cdr3_nt: TGCGCCAGCAGCCTCGAAGGGAATGAGCAGTTCTTC

j_call: TRBJ2-7
v_call: TRBV2
clone_size: NA
d_call: NA
cdr3_aa: CASSGQRQLSYEQYF
cdr3_nt: TGTGCCAGCAGTGGCCAAAGACAGCTGTCCTACGAGCAGTACTTC

j_call: TRBJ2-3
v_call: TRBV28
clone_size: once
d_call: TRBD2
cdr3_aa: CASSQASGRSTDTQYF
cdr3_nt: TGTGCCAGCAGCCAAGCTAGCGGGCGTAGCACAGATACGCAGTATTTT

j_call: TRBJ2-2
v_call: TRBV5-5
clone_size: NA
d_call: NA
cdr3_aa: CASSLGYTGELFF
cdr3_nt: TGTGCCAGCAGCTTGGGTTACACCGGGGAGCTGTTTTTT

j_call: TRBJ2-7
v_call: TRBV5-8
clone_size: NA
d_call: TRBD2
cdr3_aa: CASSLVSSGRAGYEQYF
cdr3_nt: TGTGCCAGCAGCTTGGTCTCTAGCGGGAGGGCGGGATACGAGCAGTACTTC

j_call: TRBJ2-1
v_call: TRBV5-4
clone_size: NA
d_call: TRBD1
cdr3_aa: CASSLGQVREQFF
cdr3_nt: TGTGCCAGCAGCCTCGGACAGGTGCGGGAGCAGTTCTTC

j_call: TRBJ1-4
v_call: TRBV6-1
clone_size: NA
d_call: TRBD1
cdr3_aa: CASSAGTGYEKLFF
cdr3_nt: TGTGCCAGCAGTGCCGGGACAGGGTATGAAAAACTGTTTTTT

j_call: TRBJ1-6
v_call: TRBV19
clone_size: NA
d_call: TRBD1
cdr3_aa: CASSIQNSGTGQPLHF
cdr3_nt: TGTGCCAGTAGTATCCAAAATTCCGGGACAGGTCAACCCCTCCACTTT

j_call: TRBJ2-7
v_call: TRBV4-1
clone_size: few
d_call: NA
cdr3_aa: CASSRQGEGYEQYF
cdr3_nt: TGCGCCAGCAGCCGTCAAGGAGAGGGGTACGAGCAGTACTTC

j_call: TRBJ2-7
v_call: TRBV9
clone_size: once
d_call: TRBD2
cdr3_aa: CASSPTSGGPNEQYF
cdr3_nt: TGTGCCAGCAGCCCAACTAGCGGGGGGCCTAACGAGCAGTACTTC

j_call: TRBJ2-2
v_call: TRBV10-3
clone_size: NA
d_call: NA
cdr3_aa: CAARALATNTGELFF
cdr3_nt: TGTGCCGCCCGGGCCCTAGCGACCAACACCGGGGAGCTGTTTTTT

j_call: TRBJ1-1
v_call: TRBV4-2
clone_size: NA
d_call: TRBD1
cdr3_aa: CASSRGQTNTEAFF
cdr3_nt: TGTGCCAGCAGCCGGGGACAGACGAACACTGAAGCTTTCTTT

j_call: TRBJ2-3
v_call: TRBV7-9
clone_size: NA
d_call: NA
cdr3_aa: CASSLGPGSTDTQYF
cdr3_nt: TGTGCCAGCAGCTTAGGTCCGGGGAGCACAGATACGCAGTATTTT

j_call: TRBJ2-7
v_call: TRBV5-1
clone_size: NA
d_call: NA
cdr3_aa: CASSLAGPYEQYF
cdr3_nt: TGCGCCAGCAGCTTGGCAGGTCCCTACGAGCAGTACTTC

j_call: TRBJ1-1
v_call: TRBV19
clone_size: few
d_call: NA
cdr3_aa: CASSIAGGGTEAFF
cdr3_nt: TGTGCCAGTAGTATTGCGGGCGGGGGCACTGAAGCTTTCTTT

j_call: TRBJ2-1
v_call: TRBV27
clone_size: NA
d_call: NA
cdr3_aa: CASSPGQPGEQFF
cdr3_nt: TGTGCCAGCAGCCCAGGCCAGCCGGGTGAGCAGTTCTTC

j_call: TRBJ1-5
v_call: TRBV5-5
clone_size: NA
d_call: NA
cdr3_aa: CASSRDLSNQPQHF
cdr3_nt: TGTGCCAGCAGCAGGGATTTGAGCAATCAGCCCCAGCATTTT

j_call: TRBJ2-2
v_call: TRBV5-4
clone_size: NA
d_call: NA
cdr3_aa: CASSFTGLNTGELFF
cdr3_nt: TGTGCCAGCAGCTTTACTGGTTTGAACACCGGGGAGCTGTTTTTT

j_call: TRBJ1-2
v_call: TRBV11-2
clone_size: few
d_call: TRBD1
cdr3_aa: CASSSIRGPTLPNYGYTF
cdr3_nt: TGTGCCAGCAGCTCGATAAGGGGGCCAACCCTACCTAACTATGGCTACACCTTC

j_call: TRBJ2-7
v_call: TRBV30
clone_size: once
d_call: TRBD1
cdr3_aa: CAWNPGQGGYEQYF
cdr3_nt: TGTGCCTGGAATCCCGGACAGGGAGGCTACGAGCAGTACTTC

j_call: TRBJ1-2
v_call: TRBV25-1
clone_size: NA
d_call: TRBD1
cdr3_aa: CASSDLDRESAGYTF
cdr3_nt: TGTGCCAGCAGTGATCTGGACAGGGAGTCGGCTGGCTACACCTTC

j_call: TRBJ2-7
v_call: TRBV19
clone_size: NA
d_call: TRBD1
cdr3_aa: CASSIRRQGFSYEQYF
cdr3_nt: TGTGCCAGTAGTATTAGGAGACAGGGATTTTCCTACGAGCAGTACTTC

j_call: TRBJ2-1
v_call: TRBV28
clone_size: NA
d_call: NA
cdr3_aa: CASSLDREGALNEQFF
cdr3_nt: TGTGCCAGCAGTCTCGACAGGGAGGGGGCGTTGAATGAGCAGTTCTTC

j_call: TRBJ1-2
v_call: TRBV11-1
clone_size: NA
d_call: NA
cdr3_aa: CASSRFTGRRNYGYTF
cdr3_nt: TGTGCCAGCAGCCGTTTTACAGGGCGGCGGAACTATGGCTACACCTTC

j_call: TRBJ2-6
v_call: TRBV28
clone_size: NA
d_call: NA
cdr3_aa: CASSLQGSGANVLTF
cdr3_nt: TGTGCCAGCAGTTTACAGGGATCTGGGGCCAACGTCCTGACTTTC

j_call: TRBJ2-2
v_call: TRBV10-1
clone_size: once
d_call: NA
cdr3_aa: CASSDWTTNTGELFF
cdr3_nt: TGCGCCAGCAGTGACTGGACAACCAACACCGGGGAGCTGTTTTTT

j_call: TRBJ2-7
v_call: TRBV7-8
clone_size: NA
d_call: NA
cdr3_aa: CASSFASGTSAYEQYF
cdr3_nt: TGTGCCAGCAGCTTCGCCTCCGGGACATCAGCCTACGAGCAGTACTTC